The next 3 T cell receptor beta chains were all read from a single sample in a study of cytomegalovirus exposure and HLA in healthy donors. Primers: 60 Vbeta forward and 13 Jbeta reverse. Profiled with immunoSEQ multiplex PCR; TCRdb holds only in-frame clones, not every one. Recorded for this sample: 150,000 to 200,000 clones. Sample: PBMCs. The receptors derive from an older woman in good health and CMV-seronegative.

The chain combines TRBV5-1 with TRBJ2-5; D unresolved. V was cut by 4 bases and J by 1 base, with 14 bases left in between. Germline V gives CDR1 SGHRS, CDR2 YFSETQ. The CDR3 contains 15 residues. The CDR3 here is CASSATPLVQETQYF. CDR3 DNA: TGCGCCAGCAGCGCTACTCCTCTTGTCCAAGAGACCCAGTACTTC.

The rearrangement joins TRBV10-3 to TRBJ1-2; 7 bases agree with TRBD1. Germline CDR1 ENHRY, CDR2 SYGVKD. The trim removed 5 bases at V and 7 bases at J, leaving 16 bases unmatched. This CDR3 is built from 16 residues. DNA of the CDR3: TGTGCCATCAGTATCGCCGCCGGGACAGAGCAGCCTGGCTACACCTTC. Encoded protein: CAISIAAGTEQPGYTF.

The CDR3: CASSFRLAGVGEQFF. CDR3 sequence (DNA): TGTGCCAGCAGTTTTCGTCTAGCGGGAGTTGGTGAGCAGTTCTTC. The V call is TRBV27, the J call TRBJ2-1, with 10 positions matching TRBD2. The junction had 8 bases not matched to a gene; V was cut back by 3 bases and J by 9 bases. The V gene's germline CDR1 is MNHEY and CDR2 SMNVEV (reference sequence). The CDR3 spans 15 residues.